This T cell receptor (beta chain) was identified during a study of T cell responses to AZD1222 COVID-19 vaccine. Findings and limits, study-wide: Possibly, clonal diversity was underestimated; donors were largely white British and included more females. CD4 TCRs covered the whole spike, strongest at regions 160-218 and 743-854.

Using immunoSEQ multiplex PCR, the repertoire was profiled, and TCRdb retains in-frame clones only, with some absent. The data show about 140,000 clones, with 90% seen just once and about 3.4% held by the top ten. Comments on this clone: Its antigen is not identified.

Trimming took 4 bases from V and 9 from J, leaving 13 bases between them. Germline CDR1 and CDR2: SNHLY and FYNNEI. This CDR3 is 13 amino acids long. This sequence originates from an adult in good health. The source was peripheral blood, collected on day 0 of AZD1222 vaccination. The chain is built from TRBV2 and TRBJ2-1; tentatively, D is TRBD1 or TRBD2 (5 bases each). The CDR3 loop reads CASSGVGDREQFF. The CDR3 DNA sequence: TGTGCCAGCAGTGGGGTCGGGGACCGTGAGCAGTTCTTC.